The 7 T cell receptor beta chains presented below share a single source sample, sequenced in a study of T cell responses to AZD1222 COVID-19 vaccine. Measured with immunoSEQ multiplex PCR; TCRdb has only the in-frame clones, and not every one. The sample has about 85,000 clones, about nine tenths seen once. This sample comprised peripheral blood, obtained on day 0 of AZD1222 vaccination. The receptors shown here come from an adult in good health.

The CDR3 DNA reads TGTGCCAGTAGGAGTTCGGCGGGAGCACTTAACTATGGCTACACCTTC. It yields the protein CASRSSAGALNYGYTF. The rearrangement links TRBV19 to TRBJ1-2; the D is unclear. The germline V and J ends were trimmed by 6 bases and 1 base, with 18 bases remaining between them. CDR3 length: 16 amino acids. The germline V gene has CDR1 LNHDA and CDR2 SQIVND (reference sequence).

CDR3 region: CASIKGVAGGTDTQYF. Here the CDR3 DNA reads TGTGCCAGCATTAAAGGGGTGGCGGGAGGCACAGATACGCAGTATTTT. The chain couples TRBV28 to TRBJ2-3; TRBD2 aligns across 7 bases. Germline loops: CDR1 MDHEN, CDR2 SYDVKM. V shed 7 bases and J 1 base; nucleotides not matched to a gene: 11. This CDR3 region has 16 residues.

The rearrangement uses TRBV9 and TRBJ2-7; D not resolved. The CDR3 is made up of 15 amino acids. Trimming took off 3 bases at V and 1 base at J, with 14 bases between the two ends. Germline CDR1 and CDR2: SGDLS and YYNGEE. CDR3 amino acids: CASSGPSGGSYEQYF. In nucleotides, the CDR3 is TGTGCCAGCAGCGGACCCTCCGGCGGTTCCTACGAGCAGTACTTC. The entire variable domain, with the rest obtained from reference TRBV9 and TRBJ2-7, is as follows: DSGVTQTPKHLITATGQRVTLRCSPRSGDLSVYWYQQSLDQGLQFLIQYYNGEERAKGNILERFSAQQFPDLHSELNLSSLELGDSALYFCASSGPSGGSYEQYFGPGTRLTVT.

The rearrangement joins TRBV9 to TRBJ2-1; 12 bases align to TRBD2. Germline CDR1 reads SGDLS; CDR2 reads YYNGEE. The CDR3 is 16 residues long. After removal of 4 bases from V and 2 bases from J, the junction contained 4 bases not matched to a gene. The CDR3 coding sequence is TGTGCCAGCAGCTCCCGGACTAGCGGGGCCTACAATGAGCAGTTCTTC. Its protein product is CASSSRTSGAYNEQFF.

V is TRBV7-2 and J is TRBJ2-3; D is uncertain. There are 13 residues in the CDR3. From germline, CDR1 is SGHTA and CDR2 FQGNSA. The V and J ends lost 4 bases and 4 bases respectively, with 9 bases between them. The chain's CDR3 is CASSSSYSDTQYF. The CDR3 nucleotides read TGTGCCAGCAGCTCGAGTTATTCAGATACGCAGTATTTT.

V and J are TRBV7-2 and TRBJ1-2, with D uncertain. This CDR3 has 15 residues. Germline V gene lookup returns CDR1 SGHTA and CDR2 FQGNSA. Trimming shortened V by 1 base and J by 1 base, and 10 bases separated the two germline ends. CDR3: CASSLGPQVNYGYTF. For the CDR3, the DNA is TGTGCCAGCAGCTTAGGCCCCCAGGTTAACTATGGCTACACCTTC.

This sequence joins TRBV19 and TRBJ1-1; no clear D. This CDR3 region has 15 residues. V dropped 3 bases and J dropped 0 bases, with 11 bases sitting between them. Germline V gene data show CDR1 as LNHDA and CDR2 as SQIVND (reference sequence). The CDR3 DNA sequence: TGTGCCAGTAGTATTAGGACGGGTATGAACACTGAAGCTTTCTTT. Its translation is CASSIRTGMNTEAFF.